This record looks at one T cell receptor beta chain sequence and its context. Its specificity is unknown. The source of the sample is a study of T cell responses to AZD1222 COVID-19 vaccine. Notes on the study in general: Clonal diversity may have been underestimated in mostly white British donors. Just a handful of people given AZD1222 tested seropositive at baseline.

Second doses were pooled across both intervals (about 4 or about 12 weeks). Here immunoSEQ multiplex PCR was the method, and the copy in TCRdb shows in-frame clones only, minus some. Counted here are about 140,000 clones, 80% to 95% occurring once; the ten biggest clones make up approximately 3.8%. V lost 0 bases to trimming and J lost 1 base; unmatched junction nucleotides: 1. In germline, CDR1 is SGHRS, CDR2 YFSETQ. The CDR3 length is 15 residues. Sequences were derived from peripheral blood, sampled 28 days after the second AZD1222 dose. The TCR originated in an adult who received the AZD1222 COVID-19 vaccine. The chain employs TRBV5-1 and TRBJ1-1, with 9 bases that match TRBD1. CDR3 sequence reads: CASSLGDRANTEAFF. The CDR3 DNA is TGCGCCAGCAGCTTGGGGGACAGGGCGAACACTGAAGCTTTCTTT.